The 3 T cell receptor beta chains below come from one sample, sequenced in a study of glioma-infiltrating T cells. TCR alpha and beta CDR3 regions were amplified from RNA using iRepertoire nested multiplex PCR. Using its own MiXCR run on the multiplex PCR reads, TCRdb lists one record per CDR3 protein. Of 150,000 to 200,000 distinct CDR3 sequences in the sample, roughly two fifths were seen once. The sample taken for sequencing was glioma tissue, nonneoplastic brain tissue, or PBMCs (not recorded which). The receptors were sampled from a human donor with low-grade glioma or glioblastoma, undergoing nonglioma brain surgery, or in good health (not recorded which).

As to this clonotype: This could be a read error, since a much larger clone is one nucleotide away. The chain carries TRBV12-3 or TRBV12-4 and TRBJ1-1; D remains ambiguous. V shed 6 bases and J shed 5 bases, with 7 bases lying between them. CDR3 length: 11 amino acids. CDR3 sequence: CASRKSTEAFF. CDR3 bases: TGTGCCAGCAGGAAGAGTACTGAAGCTTTCTTT.

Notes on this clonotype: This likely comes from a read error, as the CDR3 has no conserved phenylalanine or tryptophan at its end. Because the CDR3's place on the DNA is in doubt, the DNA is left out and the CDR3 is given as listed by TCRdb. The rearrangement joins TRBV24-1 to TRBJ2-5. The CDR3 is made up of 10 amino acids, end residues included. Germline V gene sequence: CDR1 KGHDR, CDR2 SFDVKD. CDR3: CATSENGDLI.

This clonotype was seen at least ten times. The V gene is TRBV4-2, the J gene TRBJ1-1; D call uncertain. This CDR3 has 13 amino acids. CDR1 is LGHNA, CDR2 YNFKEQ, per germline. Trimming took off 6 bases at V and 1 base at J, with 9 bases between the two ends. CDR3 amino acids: CASSPPGNTEAFF. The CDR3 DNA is TGTGCCAGCAGTCCCCCTGGGAACACTGAAGCTTTCTTT.